The source of this T cell receptor (beta chain) is a study of CD8+CD57+ T cells in acquired aplastic anemia. Genomic DNA was employed as the template in profiling TCR beta VDJ and CDR3. TCRdb itself ran the reads through MiXCR, one entry per CDR3 protein. The sample lists under 200,000 distinct CDR3 sequences, 45% to 55% occurring once. This clonotype was seen a single time. Patients included in sequencing had previously demonstrated CD8+CD57+ cell expansion by flow cytometry. V was clipped by 6 bases and J by 2 bases; unmatched bases: 7. Germline lookup yields CDR1 MNHEY and CDR2 SMNVEV (reference sequence). The CDR3 runs to 15 residues.

Sequenced sample: sorted CD4+, CD8+, or CD8+CD57+ T cells (not recorded which) from PBMCs. This receptor was obtained from a human donor with aplastic anemia. The J gene is TRBJ2-7, the V gene TRBV27, with TRBD2 matching 10 bases. CDR3 DNA sequence: TGTGCCAGCAGCGACTCCAGCGGGAGGGCCTACGAGCAGTACTTC. Protein: CASSDSSGRAYEQYF.